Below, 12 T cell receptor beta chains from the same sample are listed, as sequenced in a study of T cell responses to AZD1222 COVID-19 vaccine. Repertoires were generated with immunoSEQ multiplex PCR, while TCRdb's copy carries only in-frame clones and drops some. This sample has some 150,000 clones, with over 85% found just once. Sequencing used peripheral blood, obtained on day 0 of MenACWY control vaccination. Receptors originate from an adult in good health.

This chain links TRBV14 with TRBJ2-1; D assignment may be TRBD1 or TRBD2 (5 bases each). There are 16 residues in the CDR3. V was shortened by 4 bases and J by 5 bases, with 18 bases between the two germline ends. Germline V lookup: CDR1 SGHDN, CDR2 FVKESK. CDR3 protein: CASSLYVGTEDNEQFF. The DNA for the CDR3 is TGTGCCAGCAGCCTTTACGTGGGGACGGAAGACAATGAGCAGTTCTTC. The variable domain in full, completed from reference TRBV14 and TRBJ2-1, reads EAGVTQFPSHSVIEKGQTVTLRCDPISGHDNLYWYRRVMGKEIKFLLHFVKESKQDESGMPNNRFLAERTGGTYSTLKVQPAELEDSGVYFCASSLYVGTEDNEQFFGPGTRLTVL.

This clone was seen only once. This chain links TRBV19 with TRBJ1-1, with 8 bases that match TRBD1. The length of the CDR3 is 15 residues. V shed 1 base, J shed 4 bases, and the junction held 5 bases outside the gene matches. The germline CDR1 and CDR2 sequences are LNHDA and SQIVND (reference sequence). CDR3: CASSIGPTGATEAFF. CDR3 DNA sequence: TGTGCCAGTAGTATAGGACCGACAGGGGCCACTGAAGCTTTCTTT.

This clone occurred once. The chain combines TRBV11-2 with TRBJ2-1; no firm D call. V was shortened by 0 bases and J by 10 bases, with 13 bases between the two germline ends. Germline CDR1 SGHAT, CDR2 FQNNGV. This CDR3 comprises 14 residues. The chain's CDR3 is CASSLDVMSYEQFF. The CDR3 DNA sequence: TGTGCCAGCAGCTTAGATGTGATGTCTTACGAGCAGTTCTTC.

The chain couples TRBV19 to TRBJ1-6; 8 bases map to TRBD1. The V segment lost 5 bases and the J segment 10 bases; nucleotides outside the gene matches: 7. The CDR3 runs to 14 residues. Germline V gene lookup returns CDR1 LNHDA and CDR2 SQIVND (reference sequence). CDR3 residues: CASSPGTGSSPLHF. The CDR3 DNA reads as TGTGCCAGTAGTCCGGGGACAGGTTCCTCACCCCTCCACTTT.

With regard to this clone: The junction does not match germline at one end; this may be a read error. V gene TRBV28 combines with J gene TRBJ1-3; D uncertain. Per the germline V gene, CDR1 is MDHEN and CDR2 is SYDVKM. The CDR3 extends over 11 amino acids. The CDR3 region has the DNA TGTGCCAGCAATTTAGGAAACACCATATATTTT. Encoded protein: CASNLGNTIYF.

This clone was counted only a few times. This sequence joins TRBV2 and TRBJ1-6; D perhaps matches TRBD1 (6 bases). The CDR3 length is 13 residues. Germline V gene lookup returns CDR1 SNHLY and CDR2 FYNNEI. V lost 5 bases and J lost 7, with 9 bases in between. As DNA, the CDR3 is TGTGCCAGCAGTCTACAGGGAAATTCACCCCTCCACTTT. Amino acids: CASSLQGNSPLHF.

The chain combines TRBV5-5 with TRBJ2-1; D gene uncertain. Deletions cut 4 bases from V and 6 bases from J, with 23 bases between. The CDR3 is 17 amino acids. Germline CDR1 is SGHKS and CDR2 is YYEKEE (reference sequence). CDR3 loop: CASSPRAVPIRANEQFF. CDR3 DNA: TGTGCCAGCAGCCCCCGCGCAGTTCCGATAAGGGCCAATGAGCAGTTCTTC. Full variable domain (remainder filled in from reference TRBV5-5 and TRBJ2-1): DAGVTQSPTHLIKTRGQQVTLRCSPISGHKSVSWYQQVLGQGPQFIFQYYEKEERGRGNFPDRFSARQFPNYSSELNVNALLLGDSALYLCASSPRAVPIRANEQFFGPGTRLTVL.

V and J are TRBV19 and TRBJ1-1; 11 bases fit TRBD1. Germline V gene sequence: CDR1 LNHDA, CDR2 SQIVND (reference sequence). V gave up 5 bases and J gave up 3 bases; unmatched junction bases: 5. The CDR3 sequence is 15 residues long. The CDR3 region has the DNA TGTGCCAGTAGTTCGGGGACAGGGGGGTACACTGAAGCTTTCTTT. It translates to CASSSGTGGYTEAFF.

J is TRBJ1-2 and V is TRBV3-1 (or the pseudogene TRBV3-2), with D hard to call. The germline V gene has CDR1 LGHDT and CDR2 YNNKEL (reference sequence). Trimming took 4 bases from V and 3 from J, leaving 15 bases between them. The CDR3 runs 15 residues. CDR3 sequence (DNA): TGTGCCAGCAGCCTTACAGTTCCCCCTTACTATGGCTACACCTTC. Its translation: CASSLTVPPYYGYTF.

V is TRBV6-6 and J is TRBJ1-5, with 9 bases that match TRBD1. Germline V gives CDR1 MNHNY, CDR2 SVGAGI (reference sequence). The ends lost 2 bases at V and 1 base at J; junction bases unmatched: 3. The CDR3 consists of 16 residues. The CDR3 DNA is TGTGCCAGCAGTTACGCGGACAGGGGAAGCAATCAGCCCCAGCATTTT. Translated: CASSYADRGSNQPQHF.

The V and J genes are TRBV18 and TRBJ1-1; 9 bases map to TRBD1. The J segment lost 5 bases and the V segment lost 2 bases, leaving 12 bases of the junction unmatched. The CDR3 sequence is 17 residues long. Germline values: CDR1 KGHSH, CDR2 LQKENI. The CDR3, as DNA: TGTGCCAGCTCACCAAGGGGGGACAGGGTTAGAAAAACTGAAGCTTTCTTT. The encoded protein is CASSPRGDRVRKTEAFF. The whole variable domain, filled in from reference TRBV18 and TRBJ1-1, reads NAGVMQNPRHLVRRRGQEARLRCSPMKGHSHVYWYRQLPEEGLKFMVYLQKENIIDESGMPKERFSAEFPKEGPSILRIQQVVRGDSAAYFCASSPRGDRVRKTEAFFGQGTRLTVV.

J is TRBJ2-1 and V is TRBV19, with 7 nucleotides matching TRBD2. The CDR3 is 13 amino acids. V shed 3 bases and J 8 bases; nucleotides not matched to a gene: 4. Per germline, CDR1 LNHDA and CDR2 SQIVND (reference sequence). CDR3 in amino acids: CASSMGGGDEQFF. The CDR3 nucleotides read TGTGCCAGTAGTATGGGGGGAGGGGATGAGCAGTTCTTC.